These 30 T cell receptor beta chains came from one sample sequenced in a study of cytomegalovirus exposure and HLA in healthy donors. 60 Vbeta and 13 Jbeta primers were used in PCR. Sequenced by immunoSEQ multiplex PCR; TCRdb stores in-frame clones only, minus some. The sample shows hundreds of thousands of clones, approximately 82% of them seen only once. Source material: PBMCs. These receptors came from a woman in her forties in good health and CMV-seronegative.

The genes are TRBV5-4 and TRBJ2-7, with D perhaps TRBD1 (6 bases). The germline CDR1 and CDR2 sequences are SGHNT and YYREEE (reference sequence). This CDR3 is 15 amino acids long. With 2 bases removed from V and 1 base from J, the gap between germline ends came to 13 bases. The CDR3 here is CASSFRGAESYEQYF. The CDR3 nucleotides read TGTGCCAGCAGCTTCAGGGGAGCCGAGTCCTACGAGCAGTACTTC.

This chain uses TRBV6-5 with TRBJ2-3; D call uncertain. CDR3 length equals 13 residues. Trimming left V 2 bases short and J 2 bases short, with 5 bases between. CDR1 is MNHEY and CDR2 is SVGAGI in the germline V gene. The CDR3 coding sequence is TGTGCCAGCAGTTACACACACACAGATACGCAGTATTTT. This sequence encodes CASSYTHTDTQYF.

V is TRBV2 and J is TRBJ2-2; a possible D gene is TRBD2 (6 bases). CDR3 length equals 14 residues. CDR1 is SNHLY, CDR2 FYNNEI, per germline. V was cut by 8 bases and J by 6 bases, with 16 bases left in between. The DNA of the CDR3 is TGTGCCAGCGGCGGGACTTCGGTTGCCGGGGAGCTGTTTTTT. It is translated as CASGGTSVAGELFF.

The chain couples TRBV4-1 to TRBJ2-5; 8 bases map to TRBD1. This CDR3 is built from 16 residues. The junction had 11 bases not matched to a gene; V was cut back by 3 bases and J by 5 bases. Germline V gene data show CDR1 as MGHRA and CDR2 as YSYEKL. CDR3 coding DNA: TGCGCCAGCAGCCACCCTGGGCAGGGGGCAGGGGAGACCCAGTACTTC. Protein: CASSHPGQGAGETQYF.

The chain combines TRBV6-4 with TRBJ2-1; perhaps TRBD1 as D (6 bases). This CDR3 region has 14 residues. V was cut by 6 bases and J by 4 bases, with 13 bases left in between. Germline CDR1 reads MRHNA; CDR2 reads SNTAGT. The CDR3 here is CASSKEGGYNEQFF. CDR3 nucleotide sequence: TGTGCCAGCAGCAAGGAAGGGGGTTACAATGAGCAGTTCTTC.

The CDR3 region has the DNA TGTGCCAGCAGAACGTGGGGGGGGCCCTTCGACGAGCAGTACTTC. Amino acids: CASRTWGGPFDEQYF. The gene calls are TRBV6-5 and TRBJ2-7; D may be TRBD2 (7 bases). The germline V gene encodes CDR1 MNHEY and CDR2 SVGAGI. V gave up 6 bases and J gave up 5 bases, with 20 bases separating them. The CDR3 length is 15 residues.

The chain uses TRBV28 and TRBJ1-2; D unclear. Germline lookup yields CDR1 MDHEN and CDR2 SYDVKM. This CDR3 region has 14 residues. Trimming took 7 bases from V and 4 from J, leaving 16 bases between them. The CDR3 loop reads CASTRSSGFYGYTF. CDR3 nucleotides: TGTGCCAGCACCCGCTCGTCCGGGTTCTATGGCTACACCTTC.

The chain uses TRBV11-2 and TRBJ2-1; D is perhaps TRBD1 (7 bases). This CDR3 is built from 12 residues. V dropped 4 bases and J dropped 10 bases, with 11 bases sitting between them. CDR1 is SGHAT, CDR2 FQNNGV, per germline. Here the CDR3 DNA reads TGTGCCAGCAGCTCCCAGGGGGGCGAGCAGTTCTTC. Amino acids: CASSSQGGEQFF.

The chain is built from TRBV7-2 and TRBJ2-7; 12 bases agree with TRBD1. In germline, CDR1 is SGHTA, CDR2 FQGNSA. The CDR3 is made up of 16 amino acids. J gave up 3 bases and V 6 bases, and 9 bases lay outside the gene matches. The CDR3, as DNA: TGTGCCAGCAGTCCACCCGGGACAGGGGGCATCTACGAGCAGTACTTC. This translates into CASSPPGTGGIYEQYF.

V usage is TRBV19 and J usage is TRBJ2-5; 9 bases agree with TRBD1. Germline V gene lookup returns CDR1 LNHDA and CDR2 SQIVND (reference sequence). Losses at the gene ends were 5 bases for V and 5 bases for J; bases not matched to a gene: 6. This CDR3 region has 14 residues. CDR3: CASSSTGGWETQYF. CDR3 coding DNA: TGTGCCAGTAGTTCAACAGGGGGCTGGGAGACCCAGTACTTC.

The chain couples TRBV6-5 to TRBJ1-1; D is uncertain. The CDR3 is made up of 14 amino acids. Germline CDR1 and CDR2: MNHEY and SVGAGI. Trimming pared 4 bases from V and 1 base from J, leaving 10 bases between. The CDR3 here is CASSLVPRNTEAFF. CDR3 coding DNA: TGTGCCAGCAGTTTGGTCCCCAGGAACACTGAAGCTTTCTTT.

The chain couples TRBV5-5 to TRBJ1-1; no reliable D call. Trimming cost V 4 bases and J 0 bases, with 13 bases left between them. Germline assignment: CDR1 SGHKS and CDR2 YYEKEE (reference sequence). The length of the CDR3 is 15 residues. CDR3 sequence (DNA): TGTGCCAGCAGCACGGAGGGCACTTTGAACACTGAAGCTTTCTTT. This translates into CASSTEGTLNTEAFF.

This clone was seen once. The CDR3 protein is CASSRSGGPSGANVLTF. The CDR3 coding sequence is TGCGCCAGCAGCCGTAGCGGGGGGCCCTCTGGGGCCAACGTCCTGACTTTC. V usage is TRBV4-3 and J usage is TRBJ2-6; TRBD2 matches 10 bases. The CDR3 totals 17 residues. Trimming took 4 bases from V and 0 from J; bases not matched to a gene: 3. Germline CDR1 reads LGHNA; CDR2 reads YSLEER.

V is TRBV5-4 and J is TRBJ1-4; D gene uncertain. Per germline, CDR1 SGHNT and CDR2 YYREEE (reference sequence). CDR3 length equals 17 residues. V dropped 4 bases and J dropped 3 bases, with 19 bases sitting between them. CDR3 protein: CASSQPFGEGANEKLFF. As DNA, the CDR3 is TGTGCCAGCAGCCAACCGTTCGGGGAGGGTGCTAATGAAAAACTGTTTTTT.

The chain joins TRBV7-2 to TRBJ2-7, with 8 bases identical to TRBD1. Trimming cost V 5 bases and J 0 bases; bases outside gene matches: 12. Per the germline V gene, CDR1 is SGHTA and CDR2 is FQGNSA. The CDR3 contains 17 residues. The CDR3 bases are TGTGCCAGCAGCCTCCTTTGGGACAGGCGATACTCCTACGAGCAGTACTTC. This encodes CASSLLWDRRYSYEQYF. Supplemented by reference TRBV7-2 and TRBJ2-7, the full variable domain reads GAGVSQSPSNKVTEKGKDVELRCDPISGHTALYWYRQSLGQGLEFLIYFQGNSAPDKSGLPSDRFSAERTGGSVSTLTIQRTQQEDSAVYLCASSLLWDRRYSYEQYFGPGTRLTVT.

This rearrangement joins TRBV13 to TRBJ1-1; no clear D gene. There are 13 residues in the CDR3. Germline V gives CDR1 PRHDT, CDR2 FYEKMQ (reference sequence). V lost 1 base and J lost 1, with 4 bases in between. The DNA for the CDR3 is TGTGCCAGCAGCTTAGCCGGGAACACTGAAGCTTTCTTT. Translating it yields CASSLAGNTEAFF.

The V call is TRBV11-3, the J call TRBJ2-2; 7 positions match TRBD1. In germline, CDR1 is SGHNT, CDR2 YENEEA. V lost 5 bases to trimming and J lost 0 bases; unmatched junction nucleotides: 6. CDR3 length equals 16 residues. The CDR3 loop is CASSALGGSNTGELFF. The CDR3 DNA sequence: TGTGCCAGCAGCGCGTTAGGGGGCTCGAACACCGGGGAGCTGTTTTTT.

The V call is TRBV6-5, the J call TRBJ1-2; TRBD1 might be the D (5 bases). Germline V gives CDR1 MNHEY, CDR2 SVGAGI. The V and J ends lost 6 bases and 5 bases respectively, with 13 bases between them. The CDR3 is 13 amino acids. The CDR3: CASREGNGYGYTF. As DNA, the CDR3 is TGTGCCAGCAGGGAGGGGAACGGATATGGCTACACCTTC.

This rearrangement joins TRBV19 to TRBJ2-5; 8 bases fit TRBD2. Germline CDR1 and CDR2: LNHDA and SQIVND (reference sequence). The CDR3 spans 14 residues. Trimming at V came to 7 bases and at J to 4 bases, leaving 8 bases not matched to a gene. The CDR3 sequence is CASTSRGGGETQYF. The DNA for the CDR3 is TGTGCCAGTACCTCCCGGGGGGGAGGAGAGACCCAGTACTTC.

Worth noting for this clone: One end of the junction fails to match germline, which may point to a read error. V and J are TRBV7-8 and TRBJ2-5; D not certain. The length of the CDR3 is 11 residues. Germline values: CDR1 SGHVS, CDR2 FQNEAQ. Here the CDR3 DNA reads TGTGCCAGCAGCGTAGCCTGGACCCAGTACTTC. This gives the protein CASSVAWTQYF.

This clone was found once. V and J are TRBV2 and TRBJ1-6, with D hard to call. Germline assignment: CDR1 SNHLY and CDR2 FYNNEI. The CDR3 is made up of 16 amino acids. Deletions cut 2 bases from V and 7 bases from J, with 15 bases between. The CDR3 DNA reads as TGTGCCAGCAGTGAAAATTGGGCAGCTTCAAATTCACCCCTCCACTTT. Amino acid sequence: CASSENWAASNSPLHF.

The chain is built from TRBV7-2 and TRBJ2-3; D is perhaps TRBD2 (5 bases). Germline V lookup: CDR1 SGHTA, CDR2 FQGNSA. Trimming stripped 1 base from V and 3 bases from J, with 17 bases between. The CDR3 extends over 17 amino acids. This CDR3 is CASSLESRLAWTDTQYF. DNA for the CDR3: TGTGCCAGCAGCTTAGAATCCCGTTTAGCGTGGACAGATACGCAGTATTTT.

This chain connects TRBV19 to TRBJ2-2; 8 bases map to TRBD1. The J segment lost 6 bases and the V segment lost 6 bases, leaving 6 bases of the junction unmatched. The CDR3 has 14 residues. Germline CDR1 reads LNHDA; CDR2 reads SQIVND (reference sequence). The DNA for the CDR3 is TGTGCCAGTAGAGCAGGGGGCTATCCCGGGGAGCTGTTTTTT. Its protein is CASRAGGYPGELFF.

V gene TRBV5-5 combines with J gene TRBJ2-2; D uncertain. This CDR3 has 14 amino acids. The V gene's germline CDR1 is SGHKS and CDR2 YYEKEE (reference sequence). V was shortened by 1 base and J by 0 bases, with 4 bases between the two germline ends. The CDR3 nucleotides are TGTGCCAGCAGCTTGCGTCCGAACACCGGGGAGCTGTTTTTT. Protein sequence: CASSLRPNTGELFF.

The V call is TRBV5-1, the J call TRBJ2-7; 9 positions agree with TRBD1. Unmatched junction bases numbered 13, after V lost 2 bases and J lost 4 bases. The CDR3 covers 17 residues. CDR1 is SGHRS and CDR2 is YFSETQ in the germline V gene. DNA of the CDR3: TGCGCCAGCAGCTTAAGCATGGGGACAGGGTCCTTTTACGAGCAGTACTTC. This sequence encodes CASSLSMGTGSFYEQYF.

The J gene is TRBJ1-6, the V gene TRBV4-1; weak D call: TRBD1 (6 bases). The germline V gene encodes CDR1 MGHRA and CDR2 YSYEKL. V was clipped by 3 bases and J by 0 bases, with 18 bases between them. This CDR3 is built from 19 residues. This CDR3 reads CASSHSPTGHSSYNSPLHF. The CDR3 DNA follows: TGCGCCAGCAGCCATTCACCGACAGGACACAGCTCCTATAATTCACCCCTCCACTTT.

The rearrangement joins TRBV9 to TRBJ2-5; a weak D match, TRBD2 (5 bases). The germline V and J ends were trimmed by 2 bases and 4 bases, with 12 bases remaining between them. This CDR3 is 14 amino acids long. The germline V gene has CDR1 SGDLS and CDR2 YYNGEE. As DNA, the CDR3 is TGTGCCAGCAGCGTCGGGAATAGTAGAGAGACCCAGTACTTC. This translates into CASSVGNSRETQYF. Supplemented by reference TRBV9 and TRBJ2-5, the full variable domain reads DSGVTQTPKHLITATGQRVTLRCSPRSGDLSVYWYQQSLDQGLQFLIQYYNGEERAKGNILERFSAQQFPDLHSELNLSSLELGDSALYFCASSVGNSRETQYFGPGTRLLVL.

This chain links TRBV10-2 with TRBJ1-1; 7 bases are shared with TRBD1. CDR3 size: 11 residues. Trimming cost V 6 bases and J 8 bases; bases outside gene matches: 3. Germline V gives CDR1 WSHSY, CDR2 SAAADI. CDR3: CASRTGAEAFF. For the CDR3, the DNA is TGCGCCAGCAGAACAGGGGCAGAAGCTTTCTTT.

The genes are TRBV19 and TRBJ1-5, with 12 bases lining up with TRBD1. Germline CDR1 and CDR2: LNHDA and SQIVND (reference sequence). The CDR3 runs 14 residues. The J segment lost 7 bases and the V segment lost 5 bases, leaving 3 bases of the junction unmatched. The CDR3 loop reads CASSAGTGGQPQHF. CDR3 DNA: TGTGCCAGTAGTGCCGGGACAGGGGGCCAGCCCCAGCATTTT.

The chain couples TRBV9 to TRBJ1-2, with 9 bases aligning to TRBD1. The CDR3 contains 15 residues. The V gene end was trimmed by 5 bases and the J gene end by 4 bases; junction bases not matched to a gene: 9. Germline-derived CDR1 and CDR2 are SGDLS and YYNGEE. CDR3 amino acids: CASRGGDRDAYGYTF. CDR3 sequence (DNA): TGTGCCAGCAGAGGTGGGGACAGGGATGCCTATGGCTACACCTTC.